Included here is one T cell receptor beta chain sequence, with context. The data were taken from a study of blood T cell repertoires in COVID-19. Authors' processing steps: Researchers report that nucleated cell counts were estimated from reference gene primer amplification. The assay was immunoSEQ multiplex PCR, and TCRdb's table has in-frame clones only and misses some. V, J and clone size reflect that table, while D and trimming were determined from the DNA. The profile shows approximately 290,000 clones, over 75% of them singletons. This CDR3 is 17 amino acids long. With 5 bases clipped from V and 6 bases from J, the junction kept 16 bases outside the gene matches. Germline V lookup: CDR1 MNHEY, CDR2 SMNVEV (reference sequence).

The gene calls are TRBV27 and TRBJ1-5, with 7 bases aligning to TRBD1. The sequence derives from a human donor with COVID-19, enrolled during active disease. The donor label of this sample is uncertain. The sequencing sample was made of peripheral blood. CDR3 protein: CASSPTPGRGFGQPQHF. The DNA of the CDR3 is TGTGCCAGCAGTCCTACCCCGGGCAGGGGGTTCGGTCAGCCCCAGCATTTT.